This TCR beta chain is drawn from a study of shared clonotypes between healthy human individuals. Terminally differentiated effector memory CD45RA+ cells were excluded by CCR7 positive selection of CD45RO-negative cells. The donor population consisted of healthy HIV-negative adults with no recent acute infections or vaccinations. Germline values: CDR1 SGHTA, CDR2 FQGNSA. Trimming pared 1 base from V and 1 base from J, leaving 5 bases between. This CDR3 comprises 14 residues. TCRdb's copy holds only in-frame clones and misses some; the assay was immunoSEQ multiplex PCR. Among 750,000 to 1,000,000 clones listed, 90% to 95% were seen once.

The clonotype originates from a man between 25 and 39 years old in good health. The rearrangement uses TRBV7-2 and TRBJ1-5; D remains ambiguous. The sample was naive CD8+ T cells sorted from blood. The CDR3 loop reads CASSLEVSNQPQHF. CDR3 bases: TGTGCCAGCAGCTTAGAAGTAAGCAATCAGCCCCAGCATTTT.